The text below deals with one TCR beta chain. The germline V gene has CDR1 MNHNS and CDR2 SASEGT. The CDR3 has 11 amino acids. With 7 bases removed from V and 4 bases from J, the gap between germline ends came to 8 bases. The investigators split CD4+ cells into a CD45RA+ naive subset and a CD45RA-negative memory subset. The source of the sample is a study of shared clonotypes between healthy human individuals. Here immunoSEQ multiplex PCR was the method, and the copy in TCRdb shows in-frame clones only, minus some. Of under 1,900,000 clones detected, approximately 98.5% appear once; the ten largest clones hold around 0.33%.

This rearrangement joins TRBV6-1 to TRBJ2-7; D may match TRBD1 or TRBD2 (5 bases each). This receptor was obtained from a man in his thirties or forties in good health. The sample taken for sequencing was naive CD4+ T cells sorted from blood. Stated subset: CD45RA+ positively selected. CDR3 nucleotide sequence: TGTGCCAGCAATGGGGGTTACGAGCAGTACTTC. Protein product: CASNGGYEQYF.